Sequencing of this T cell receptor beta chain was carried out in a study of OX40 agonist ivuxolimab in advanced cancers. Germline loops: CDR1 SQVTM, CDR2 ANQGSEA. CDR3 length: 13 residues. V lost 6 bases, J lost 3 bases, and 15 bases lay in between. As concerns this clone: Its matching antigen is unknown.

Regarding the study as a whole: At 0.1-3.0 mg/kg, partial responders had clonal expansion among the lowest observed.

Using immunoSEQ multiplex PCR, the repertoire was profiled, and TCRdb retains in-frame clones only, with some absent. The table includes just over 60,000 clones, about 91% detected once. The J gene is TRBJ2-7, the V gene TRBV29-1; no firm D call. This sequence originates from an adult with an advanced solid tumor such as melanoma, head and neck, liver or kidney cancer. The sequencing here drew on CD4+ or CD8+ T cells sorted from blood, taken in a trial of the OX40 agonist ivuxolimab. The CDR3 DNA reads as TGCAGCGTGGACGGTGGGTCGGACTACGAGCAGTACTTC. Its translation: CSVDGGSDYEQYF.